These 19 T cell receptor beta chains were all obtained from the same sample, sequenced in a study of Ad26.COV2.S vaccination and SARS-CoV-2 variants. The repertoire was sequenced with immunoSEQ multiplex PCR; TCRdb's copy has only in-frame clones and lacks some. The table lists around 500,000 clones, nearly 90% of them singletons. Treatment defined: 15 to 20 received Ad26.COV2.S at low or high dose, single or two shots; several received placebo; per-sample allocation not given. Specimens were obtained on day 63 following the first vaccine or placebo injection. The sample was peripheral blood, taken in a trial of Ad26.COV2.S vaccine versus placebo. Receptor source: a person aged 18-65 years who received the Ad26.COV2.S COVID-19 vaccine or a placebo.

J is TRBJ2-7 and V is TRBV6-5; 8 positions match TRBD1. The length of the CDR3 is 14 residues. The trim removed 6 bases at V and 2 bases at J, leaving 6 bases unmatched. Germline V CDR1 and CDR2: MNHEY, SVGAGI. The CDR3 loop is CASSPDRGPYEQYF. CDR3 nucleotides: TGTGCCAGCAGCCCCGACAGGGGCCCCTACGAGCAGTACTTC.

This chain uses TRBV3-1 (or the pseudogene TRBV3-2) with TRBJ2-4, with unresolved D. The CDR3 is 14 residues long. Germline V gives CDR1 LGHDT, CDR2 YNNKEL (reference sequence). Trimming shortened V by 1 base and J by 3 bases, and 7 bases separated the two germline ends. Here the CDR3 DNA reads TGTGCCAGCAGCCAAGTTGGCAGCAAAAACATTCAGTACTTC. It yields the protein CASSQVGSKNIQYF.

The CDR3 region has the DNA TGTGCCAGCAGCTTAGTCGGTCGGGTTTCTAATGAGCAGTTCTTC. Its translation is CASSLVGRVSNEQFF. The V call is TRBV7-6, the J call TRBJ2-1, with D uncertain. CDR1 is SGHVS and CDR2 is FNYEAQ in the germline V gene. The CDR3 extends over 15 amino acids. V was cut by 1 base and J by 7 bases, with 14 bases left in between.

This clone was seen a few times. V and J are TRBV19 and TRBJ1-5; 7 bases agree with TRBD1. This CDR3 contains 15 residues. Unmatched junction bases numbered 2, after V lost 3 bases and J lost 0 bases. Germline lookup yields CDR1 LNHDA and CDR2 SQIVND (reference sequence). The CDR3 protein is CASSMTGNSNQPQHF. The DNA of the CDR3 is TGTGCCAGTAGTATGACAGGGAATAGCAATCAGCCCCAGCATTTT.

The chain joins TRBV5-4 to TRBJ2-2, with 11 nucleotides matching TRBD2. The V gene's germline CDR1 is SGHNT and CDR2 YYREEE (reference sequence). V lost 4 bases, J lost 5 bases, and 4 bases stayed unmatched. The CDR3 spans 15 residues. CDR3 in amino acids: CASSVTSGITGELFF. In DNA, the CDR3 is TGTGCCAGCAGCGTGACTAGCGGGATTACCGGGGAGCTGTTTTTT.

This clone was recorded a few times. This chain links TRBV2 with TRBJ1-2, with a possible D match to TRBD1 (5 bases). CDR1 and CDR2 from the germline V gene are SNHLY and FYNNEI. The CDR3 is 12 amino acids. V lost 7 bases and J 4 bases, leaving 10 bases between the germline ends. The CDR3: CASTGDRYGYTF. The CDR3 region has the DNA TGTGCCAGCACGGGGGATCGCTATGGCTACACCTTC.

The V and J genes are TRBV30 and TRBJ1-4, with 9 bases lining up with TRBD1. From germline, CDR1 is GTSNPN and CDR2 SVGIG (reference sequence). With V trimmed by 5 bases and J by 7 bases, 5 bases remained unmatched. The CDR3 is made up of 13 amino acids. The CDR3 DNA sequence: TGTGCCTGGTTACAGGGGGCAGGTGAAAAACTGTTTTTT. This sequence encodes CAWLQGAGEKLFF.

The chain joins TRBV2 to TRBJ1-5; 7 nucleotides align to TRBD1. The CDR3 covers 14 residues. The V segment lost 6 bases and the J segment 4 bases; nucleotides outside the gene matches: 6. From germline, CDR1 is SNHLY and CDR2 FYNNEI. The CDR3 loop is CASRVDRVNQPQHF. The DNA for the CDR3 is TGTGCCAGCAGAGTAGACAGGGTTAATCAGCCCCAGCATTTT.

This clone was counted only a few times. The chain combines TRBV2 with TRBJ2-7, with a weak D call TRBD2 (6 bases). Germline assignment: CDR1 SNHLY and CDR2 FYNNEI. V lost 8 bases and J 2 bases, leaving 13 bases between the germline ends. CDR3 size: 13 residues. This CDR3 is CASVGGFAYEQYF. CDR3 DNA: TGTGCCAGCGTTGGAGGGTTCGCCTACGAGCAGTACTTC. The whole variable domain, remainder taken from reference TRBV2 and TRBJ2-7, is EPEVTQTPSHQVTQMGQEVILRCVPISNHLYFYWYRQILGQKVEFLVSFYNNEISEKSEIFDDQFSVERPDGSNFTLKIRSTKLEDSAMYFCASVGGFAYEQYFGPGTRLTVT.

The chain combines TRBV27 with TRBJ2-2; tentative D call: TRBD2 (6 bases). Germline CDR1 is MNHEY and CDR2 is SMNVEV (reference sequence). V gave up 5 bases and J gave up 2 bases, with 12 bases separating them. CDR3 length: 15 residues. The CDR3 DNA follows: TGTGCCAGCAGTCCTGCCGGACTAAACACCGGGGAGCTGTTTTTT. As protein: CASSPAGLNTGELFF.

The chain couples TRBV5-4 to TRBJ1-2, with 10 bases matching TRBD1. Germline lookup yields CDR1 SGHNT and CDR2 YYREEE (reference sequence). This CDR3 is 14 amino acids long. The V gene end was trimmed by 0 bases and the J gene end by 7 bases; junction bases not matched to a gene: 3. The CDR3 loop reads CASSLGQGAFGYTF. The CDR3 bases are TGTGCCAGCAGCTTGGGACAGGGGGCGTTTGGCTACACCTTC.

The chain employs TRBV12-3 or TRBV12-4 and TRBJ2-1; D call uncertain. This CDR3 is built from 13 residues. V was trimmed by 1 base and J by 3 bases, leaving 4 bases between them. In DNA, the CDR3 is TGTGCCAGCAGTTTAGTGGGCTACAATGAGCAGTTCTTC. As protein: CASSLVGYNEQFF.

This chain uses TRBV3-1 (or the pseudogene TRBV3-2) with TRBJ2-7; 10 bases fit TRBD2. V was pared by 2 bases and J by 4 bases, with 5 bases of the junction left unmatched. The CDR3 loop spans 15 amino acids. Germline V gives CDR1 LGHDT, CDR2 YNNKEL (reference sequence). CDR3 amino acids: CASSQRTSGVYEQYF. As DNA, the CDR3 is TGTGCCAGCAGCCAAAGGACTAGCGGAGTATACGAGCAGTACTTC.

The chain recombines TRBV15 with TRBJ2-2; 11 nucleotides line up with TRBD2. The germline CDR1 and CDR2 sequences are LNHNV and YYDKDF (reference sequence). J was trimmed by 3 bases and V by 3 bases; bases with no gene match: 0. This CDR3 comprises 15 residues. The CDR3 region has the DNA TGTGCCACCAGCAGGACTAGCGGGGACACCGGGGAGCTGTTTTTT. Its protein is CATSRTSGDTGELFF.

The V call is TRBV14, the J call TRBJ2-2, with 7 bases that match TRBD2. The V gene's germline CDR1 is SGHDN and CDR2 FVKESK. V shed 0 bases and J 4 bases; nucleotides not matched to a gene: 17. The CDR3 runs 20 residues. CDR3 residues: CASSQDLRGLPGGLTGELFF. The CDR3 DNA is TGTGCCAGCAGCCAAGATCTTCGGGGCCTTCCGGGAGGTCTCACCGGGGAGCTGTTTTTT. Full variable domain (missing parts from reference TRBV14 and TRBJ2-2): EAGVTQFPSHSVIEKGQTVTLRCDPISGHDNLYWYRRVMGKEIKFLLHFVKESKQDESGMPNNRFLAERTGGTYSTLKVQPAELEDSGVYFCASSQDLRGLPGGLTGELFFGEGSRLTVL.

Only a few counts were recorded for this clone. The rearrangement links TRBV10-3 to TRBJ1-1; a weak D match, TRBD1 (5 bases). Trimming shortened V by 4 bases and J by 3 bases, and 12 bases separated the two germline ends. Germline lookup yields CDR1 ENHRY and CDR2 SYGVKD. This CDR3 has 14 amino acids. In DNA, the CDR3 is TGTGCCATCAGTGCGGGGGGTAGCGACACTGAAGCTTTCTTT. It translates to CAISAGGSDTEAFF.

The chain joins TRBV5-4 to TRBJ2-3; possible D gene TRBD2, 5 bases. CDR3 length: 14 amino acids. The V end was cut by 1 base, the J end by 8 bases, with 14 bases between. The germline CDR1 and CDR2 sequences are SGHNT and YYREEE (reference sequence). The CDR3 coding sequence is TGTGCCAGCAGCTTGTCGGCTAGCCGAATTACGCAGTATTTT. It yields the protein CASSLSASRITQYF.

The chain couples TRBV3-1 (or the pseudogene TRBV3-2) to TRBJ1-6; 8 nucleotides line up with TRBD1. CDR1 is LGHDT, CDR2 YNNKEL, per germline (reference sequence). Unmatched junction bases numbered 15, after V lost 4 bases and J lost 10 bases. This CDR3 is 17 amino acids long. CDR3 sequence (DNA): TGTGCCAGCAGCCGATTCAATACAGGGGGTAACGGATCACCCCTCCACTTT. Its protein product is CASSRFNTGGNGSPLHF.

The CDR3 reads CSVDGGQTEAFF. CDR3 coding DNA: TGCAGCGTTGATGGGGGGCAAACTGAAGCTTTCTTT. This rearrangement joins TRBV29-1 to TRBJ1-1, with a tentative D call TRBD1 (6 bases). This CDR3 has 12 amino acids. Germline CDR1 is SQVTM and CDR2 is ANQGSEA. V was clipped by 3 bases and J by 5 bases, with 10 bases between them.